This is a list of T cell receptor beta chains from one sample in a study of T cells in Graves' hyperthyroidism and ophthalmopathy. MiXCR, applied by TCRdb to the multiplex PCR reads, yields one record per CDR3 protein. This sample has over 700,000 distinct CDR3 sequences; 18% occur once, and the top ten carry over 15%. Sequencing input: blood. The receptors shown here come from a woman in her fifties or sixties with Graves' hyperthyroidism that later progressed to Graves' ophthalmopathy. CDR3s include the opening cysteine and the closing phenylalanine or tryptophan. D genes are given only for firm matches. Clone size is shown for a subset of rows, as once, few, many or a class of expanded clone.

v_gene	abundance	d_gene	j_gene	CDR3nt	CDR3aa
TRBV11-3	NA	NA	TRBJ2-2	TGTGCCAGCAGCTTACGGGGGGCCCCACCCGGGGAGCTGTTTTTT	CASSLRGAPPGELFF
TRBV19	few	NA	TRBJ2-7	TGTGCCAGTTGGGACGGTAGCTCCTACGAGCAGTACTTC	CASWDGSSYEQYF
TRBV27	NA	NA	TRBJ2-2	TGTGCCCAGCATTCCGTATCGGAGCCCGGGGAGCTGTTTTTT	CAQHSVSEPGELFF
TRBV20-1	NA	TRBD1	TRBJ1-1	TGCAGTGCTCTACCGGGACAGGGAGCGACTGAAGCTTTCTTT	CSALPGQGATEAFF
TRBV6-2/TRBV6-3	NA	NA	TRBJ2-5	TGTGCCAGCAGTTACTCGACCGTAAGGGAGACCCAGTACTTC	CASSYSTVRETQYF
TRBV7-3	NA	NA	TRBJ1-1	TGTGCCAGCAGCTTATACCCAGTGAACACTGAAGCTTTCTTT	CASSLYPVNTEAFF
TRBV10-2	NA	NA	TRBJ2-5	TGCGCCAGCAGTGATGGGCGCGCGGCGGGGAGGCAAGAGACCCAGTACTTC	CASSDGRAAGRQETQYF
TRBV6-1	NA	TRBD1	TRBJ1-5	TGTGCCAGCACTCCGGACAGGGTAAACAATCAGCCCCAGCATTTT	CASTPDRVNNQPQHF
TRBV9	few	NA	TRBJ2-1	TGTGCCAGCAGCGAACGACAGGGACTCAGCGGCTCCTACAATGAGCAGTTCTTC	CASSERQGLSGSYNEQFF
TRBV20-1	many	NA	TRBJ1-5	TGCAGTGCCCTAGGGTGGGGGCGCCAGCATTTT	CSALGWGRQHF
TRBV6-1	NA	NA	TRBJ2-3	TGTGCCAGCAAAGAAAGACCATTAAGCACAGATACGCAGTATTTT	CASKERPLSTDTQYF
TRBV5-1	NA	TRBD2	TRBJ2-1	TGCGCCAGTGACCTAGCGGGGGGGATACTAGCCTACAATGAGCAGTTCTTC	CASDLAGGILAYNEQFF
TRBV4-1	few	TRBD2	TRBJ2-1	TGCGCCAGCAGCCTGTTAGCGGGCGAGAGCTCCTACAATGAGCAGTTCTTC	CASSLLAGESSYNEQFF
TRBV11-2	many	NA	TRBJ2-7	TGTGCCAGCAGCCATACTCAGGGGAGCTCCTACGAGCAGTACTTC	CASSHTQGSSYEQYF
TRBV7-9	many	NA	TRBJ1-1	TGTGCCAGCAGCTTACGAGGGTCGACGAACACTGAAGCTTTCTTT	CASSLRGSTNTEAFF
TRBV15	few	NA	TRBJ2-5	TGTGCCACCAGCAGAGGCCCTGGGATGTCAGAAGAGACCCAGTACTTC	CATSRGPGMSEETQYF
TRBV3-1	NA	NA	TRBJ2-1	TGTGCCAGCAGCCTATTTCAGGGTTCTTTTTACAATAAGCAGTTCTTC	CASSLFQGSFYNKQFF
TRBV6-5	few	NA	TRBJ2-5	TGTGCCAGCAGTTACTCGAATCTACGGCAGGGGAGGGGAGAGACCCAGTACTTC	CASSYSNLRQGRGETQYF
TRBV6-1	many	TRBD1	TRBJ2-5	TGTGCCAGCACCATGGACAGGGTGGGGGAGACCCAGTACTTC	CASTMDRVGETQYF
TRBV11-2	many	TRBD2	TRBJ2-7	TGTGCCAGCAGCTTAGGGGGTCGGCTAGCGGGGGCCGGGAGCTCCTACGAGCAGTACTTC	CASSLGGRLAGAGSSYEQYF
TRBV14	NA	NA	TRBJ2-7	TGTGCCAGCAGACAGACAGGTTCCTACGAGCAGTACTTC	CASRQTGSYEQYF
TRBV12-3/TRBV12-4	many	TRBD1	TRBJ1-6	TGTGCCAGCAGTTCCCGGACAGGCACGATGGGTTCACCCCTCCACTTT	CASSSRTGTMGSPLHF
TRBV7-8	few	NA	TRBJ1-4	TGTGCCAGCAGCTTAGGTTTTGAAAAACTGTTTTTT	CASSLGFEKLFF
TRBV9	NA	NA	TRBJ2-1	TGTGCCAGCAGCGCACAAAGAAATGAGCAGTTCTTC	CASSAQRNEQFF
TRBV12-3/TRBV12-4	NA	NA	TRBJ2-4	TGTGCCAGCAGTTTTCGGGGGTTGGCGGCCAAAAACATTCAGTACTTC	CASSFRGLAAKNIQYF
TRBV19	NA	NA	TRBJ1-2	TGTGCCAGGCGGGAGTCGGACTATGGCTACACCTTC	CARRESDYGYTF
TRBV12-3/TRBV12-4	NA	NA	TRBJ1-5	TGTGCCAGCAGCCTCATTTGGGGTGCAGGACAGCCCCAGCATTTT	CASSLIWGAGQPQHF
TRBV7-6	few	NA	TRBJ2-5	TGTGCCAGCAGCTTATTGCTGACTCAAGAGACCCAGTACTTC	CASSLLLTQETQYF
TRBV11-1	many	TRBD1	TRBJ1-2	TGTGCCAGCAGCTTAGCCGGACAGGTTACGGATGGCTACACCTTC	CASSLAGQVTDGYTF
TRBV3-1	NA	NA	TRBJ1-2	TGTGCCAGCAGCCACTGGGGGGTAGATGGCTACACCTTC	CASSHWGVDGYTF
TRBV27	many	TRBD2	TRBJ2-5	TGTGCCAGCAGTTTAGAATACTCAGGACTAGTCTGGGAGACCCAGTACTTC	CASSLEYSGLVWETQYF
TRBV3-1	many	TRBD2	TRBJ2-1	TGTGCCAGCAGCCTGCGGGGGGGGCCATCAGAGCAGTTCTTC	CASSLRGGPSEQFF
TRBV11-2	few	TRBD2	TRBJ2-2	TGTGCCAGCAGCTTCGGGACTAGCGGAGACACCGGGGAGCTGTTTTTT	CASSFGTSGDTGELFF
TRBV30	few	NA	TRBJ2-4	TGTGCCTTACAGTGGGCGGCCAAAAACATTCAGTACTTC	CALQWAAKNIQYF
TRBV6-1	many	TRBD1	TRBJ1-2	TGTGCCAGCACAAGACAGGGGTCTAACTATGGCTACACCTTC	CASTRQGSNYGYTF
TRBV5-8	many	NA	TRBJ2-3	TGTGCCAGCAGCACAGGACAGTCAGATACGCAGTATTTT	CASSTGQSDTQYF
TRBV12-3/TRBV12-4	many	NA	TRBJ1-3	TGTGCCAGCAGTTTTAGGGCCCACACCATGTCTGGAAACACCATATATTTT	CASSFRAHTMSGNTIYF
TRBV9	few	NA	TRBJ1-1	TGTGCCAGCAGCGTAGTTGGCCAAAGCCCTGAAGCTTTCTTT	CASSVVGQSPEAFF
TRBV6-1	many	NA	TRBJ1-2	TGTGCCAGCAGGCAAACAGGAGGAAACTATGGCTACACCTTC	CASRQTGGNYGYTF
TRBV10-2	few	NA	TRBJ1-1	TGCGCCAGCATGAGACAGGATGGAAACACTGAAGCTTTCTTT	CASMRQDGNTEAFF
TRBV12-3/TRBV12-4	few	NA	TRBJ1-5	TGTGCCAGCACCTCCGGCGGGCCCCTGCCCCAGCATTTT	CASTSGGPLPQHF
TRBV6-2/TRBV6-3	NA	TRBD2	TRBJ2-1	TGTGCCAGCAGTTACTCGGCAACGAGCGGGAGCTCCTACAATGAGCAGTTCTTC	CASSYSATSGSSYNEQFF
TRBV9	few	TRBD2	TRBJ2-3	TGTGCCAGCAGCCGGAGGGGACTAGCGGGGTCCACAGATACGCAGTATTTT	CASSRRGLAGSTDTQYF
TRBV9	NA	TRBD1	TRBJ1-6	TGTGCCAGCAGCGTAGGAGGGACAGGGGGCTCACCCCTCCACTTT	CASSVGGTGGSPLHF
TRBV3-1	many	TRBD2	TRBJ2-5	TGTGCCAGCAGCCGAGGACTAGCGGGGATTTTTGGGGGAGAGACCCAGTACTTC	CASSRGLAGIFGGETQYF
TRBV28	few	NA	TRBJ1-2	TGTGCCAGCAGTTTACTTTGGGACGGCTACACCTTC	CASSLLWDGYTF
TRBV10-3	few	NA	TRBJ2-2	TGTGCCATCAGTGAGTCGAGGACTCCGAACACCGGGGAGCTGTTTTTT	CAISESRTPNTGELFF
TRBV6-1	NA	TRBD1	TRBJ2-3	TGTGCCAGCAGTGAGACCGGGACAGACCCAGATACGCAGTATTTT	CASSETGTDPDTQYF
TRBV6-1	many	NA	TRBJ2-7	TGTGCCAGCAGTTACGGTGGGTTCGATTACGAGCAGTACTTC	CASSYGGFDYEQYF
TRBV10-1	few	NA	TRBJ1-5	TGCGCCAGCATAGAAGGTCCTCCAGCATACAATCAGCCCCAGCATTTT	CASIEGPPAYNQPQHF
TRBV12-5	NA	NA	TRBJ1-5	TGTGCTAGTGGTTCTGTCGTGGGGCTTGGCGCCAATCAGCCCCAGCATTTT	CASGSVVGLGANQPQHF
TRBV7-8	many	TRBD1	TRBJ1-5	TGTGCCAGCAGCTTATATCCAGGGGGCATAAGTCAGCCCCAGCATTTT	CASSLYPGGISQPQHF
TRBV6-1	NA	NA	TRBJ2-2	TGTGCCAGCAATCCAAAGCCAAACACCGGGGAGCTGTTTTTT	CASNPKPNTGELFF
TRBV6-1	NA	TRBD2	TRBJ2-5	TGTGCCAGCAGTTCCTCAAATAGCGGGGGGCCCGACTTC	CASSSSNSGGPDF
TRBV3-1	NA	TRBD1	TRBJ1-6	TGTGCCAGCAGCCAAGGACAGGGCTCACCCCTCCACTTT	CASSQGQGSPLHF
TRBV5-1	many	NA	TRBJ2-1	TGCGCCAGCAGCTTGCTCCGGGACAAATACAATGAGCAGTTCTTC	CASSLLRDKYNEQFF
TRBV5-6	NA	NA	TRBJ1-1	TGTGCCAGCAGCCCTCCGGGACCTGTGGACACTGAAGCTTTCTTT	CASSPPGPVDTEAFF